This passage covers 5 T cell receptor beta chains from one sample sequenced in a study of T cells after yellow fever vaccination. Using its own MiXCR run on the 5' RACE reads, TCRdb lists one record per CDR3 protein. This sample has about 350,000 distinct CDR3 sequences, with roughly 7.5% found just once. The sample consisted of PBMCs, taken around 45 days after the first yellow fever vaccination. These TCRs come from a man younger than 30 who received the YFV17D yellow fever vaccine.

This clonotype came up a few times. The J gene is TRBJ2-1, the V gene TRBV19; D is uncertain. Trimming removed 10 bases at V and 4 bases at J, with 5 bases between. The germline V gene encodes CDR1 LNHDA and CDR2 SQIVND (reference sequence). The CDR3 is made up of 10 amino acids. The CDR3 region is CATHYNEQFF. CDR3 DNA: TGTGCCACCCATTACAATGAGCAGTTCTTC.

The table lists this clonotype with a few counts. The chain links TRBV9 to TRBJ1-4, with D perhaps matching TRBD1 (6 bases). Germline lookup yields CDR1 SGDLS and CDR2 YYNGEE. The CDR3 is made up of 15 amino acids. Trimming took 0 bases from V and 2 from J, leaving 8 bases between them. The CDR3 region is CASSVDTGTNEKLFF. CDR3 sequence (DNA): TGTGCCAGCAGCGTAGACACAGGGACTAATGAAAAACTGTTTTTT.

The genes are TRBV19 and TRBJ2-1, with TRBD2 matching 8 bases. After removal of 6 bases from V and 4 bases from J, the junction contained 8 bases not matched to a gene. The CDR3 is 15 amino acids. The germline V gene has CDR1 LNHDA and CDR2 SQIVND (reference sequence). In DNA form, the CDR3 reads TGTGCCAGTAGGTCAAAGCGGGGGTTTTACAATGAGCAGTTCTTC. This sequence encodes CASRSKRGFYNEQFF.

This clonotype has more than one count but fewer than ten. CDR3 nucleotides: TGCGCCTCGAGGGACGGGCTAGTTACAGATACGCAGTATTTT. Amino acids: CASRDGLVTDTQYF. The genes are TRBV5-1 and TRBJ2-3; D is possibly TRBD1 or TRBD2 (5 bases each). Germline V gene sequence: CDR1 SGHRS, CDR2 YFSETQ. V lost 10 bases and J 3 bases, leaving 18 bases between the germline ends. The CDR3 has 14 amino acids.

The CDR3: CASRAASGTQYF. The CDR3 DNA reads as TGCGCCAGCCGAGCGGCGTCGGGGACCCAGTACTTC. The V and J genes are TRBV5-1 and TRBJ2-5, with D maybe TRBD2 (5 bases). Germline CDR1 and CDR2: SGHRS and YFSETQ. Trimming removed 7 bases at V and 7 bases at J, with 14 bases between. The CDR3 length is 12 residues.